This T cell receptor (beta chain) emerged from a study of PD-L1 blockade in urothelial cancer. Study background: Atezolizumab was started by patients in 2014 at 1,200 mg intravenously every 3 weeks.

The protocol was immunoSEQ multiplex PCR, while the TCRdb copy is restricted to in-frame clones and leaves out a portion. The sample carries about 45,000 clones, roughly 91% recorded once. All patients handed over anywhere from 1 to 8 samples, pretreatment and on-treatment. The sequences come from PBMCs, collected around atezolizumab (anti-PD-L1) treatment. The source of this sequence is a woman between 55 and 75 years old with urothelial cancer.

The CDR3, as DNA: TGTGCCAGCAGCGGCGGGGTCGCAGAAAATTCACCCCTCCACTTT. Encoded protein: CASSGGVAENSPLHF. The chain links TRBV9 to TRBJ1-6, with no clear D. CDR1 is SGDLS, CDR2 YYNGEE, per germline. The CDR3 is made up of 15 amino acids. V was clipped by 3 bases and J by 7 bases, with 14 bases between them.